One and the same sample provided the 15 T cell receptor beta chains below, sequenced in a study of T cell therapy after organ transplantation. Measured with immunoSEQ multiplex PCR; TCRdb has only the in-frame clones, and not every one. The sample includes tens of thousands of clones, 94% of them seen just once. For these receptors, no antigen is known. Specimen: CD8+ T cells from blood, collected before autologous CMV-specific T cell therapy. These receptors were collected from a human patient who had received a solid organ transplant and had CMV disease.

This rearrangement joins TRBV6-5 to TRBJ2-1, with unresolved D. The germline V and J ends were trimmed by 8 bases and 9 bases, with 11 bases remaining between them. Germline V gene data show CDR1 as MNHEY and CDR2 as SVGAGI. The CDR3 has 11 residues. CDR3 DNA: TGTGCCAGCGGTATTTTGCCTGAGCAGTTCTTC. It codes for CASGILPEQFF.

This chain links TRBV5-1 with TRBJ2-1; D gene unclear. CDR1 and CDR2 (germline): SGHRS, YFSETQ. This CDR3 region has 18 residues. V gave up 1 base and J gave up 0 bases, with 17 bases separating them. The CDR3 loop reads CASSLISRPKSSYNEQFF. The CDR3 coding sequence is TGCGCCAGCAGCTTGATATCCAGGCCCAAGAGCTCCTACAATGAGCAGTTCTTC.

The chain carries TRBV19 and TRBJ2-5, with D unclear. This CDR3 has 14 residues. The germline CDR1 and CDR2 sequences are LNHDA and SQIVND (reference sequence). Trimming shortened V by 0 bases and J by 5 bases, and 10 bases separated the two germline ends. DNA for the CDR3: TGTGCCAGTAGTATAGATCTGGAAGGGGAGACCCAGTACTTC. Its translation is CASSIDLEGETQYF.

The sample holds one count of this clone. The V and J genes are TRBV7-9 and TRBJ1-2, with a possible D match to TRBD1 (6 bases). Trimming stripped 0 bases from V and 4 bases from J, with 15 bases between. Germline assignment: CDR1 SEHNR and CDR2 FQNEAQ (reference sequence). CDR3 size: 16 residues. CDR3: CASSLAPPGHGYGYTF. CDR3 bases: TGTGCCAGCAGCTTAGCTCCCCCGGGACACGGCTATGGCTACACCTTC.

The rearrangement joins TRBV11-2 to TRBJ2-3, with D uncertain. V lost 0 bases and J 3 bases, leaving 4 bases between the germline ends. CDR3 size: 13 residues. Germline-derived CDR1 and CDR2 are SGHAT and FQNNGV. This chain's CDR3 is CASSLDPTDTQYF. The CDR3 coding sequence is TGTGCCAGCAGCTTAGATCCGACAGATACGCAGTATTTT.

The chain couples TRBV30 to TRBJ2-4; 14 nucleotides align to TRBD2. The CDR3 has 19 residues. The germline V gene has CDR1 GTSNPN and CDR2 SVGIG (reference sequence). Trimming took 0 bases from V and 0 from J; bases not matched to a gene: 7. CDR3 in DNA: TGTGCCTGGAGTGTACGGACTAGCGGGGGGCCGCTAGCCAAAAACATTCAGTACTTC. As protein: CAWSVRTSGGPLAKNIQYF.

In nucleotides, the CDR3 is TGTGCCAGCAGCTTAGGAGGGATCAATCAGCCCCAGCATTTT. It specifies CASSLGGINQPQHF. The chain carries TRBV7-6 and TRBJ1-5; D ambiguous. The ends were cut back, 1 base at V and 3 bases at J, with 7 bases in the middle. Germline CDR1 reads SGHVS; CDR2 reads FNYEAQ. CDR3 size: 14 residues.

The genes are TRBV4-1 and TRBJ2-7, with TRBD1 as a possible D gene (6 bases). CDR3 length: 14 amino acids. Germline V gives CDR1 MGHRA, CDR2 YSYEKL. V was shortened by 4 bases and J by 2 bases, with 12 bases between the two germline ends. The CDR3 region is CASSLNGQTYEQYF. CDR3 coding DNA: TGCGCCAGCAGCCTCAACGGACAGACCTACGAGCAGTACTTC.

The chain links TRBV2 to TRBJ1-1; a possible D gene is TRBD1 (5 bases). Trimming stripped 7 bases from V and 5 bases from J, with 20 bases between. Germline CDR1 is SNHLY and CDR2 is FYNNEI. This CDR3 has 15 residues. CDR3 region: CASMPWGVDGTEAFF. The CDR3 DNA reads TGTGCCAGCATGCCTTGGGGGGTTGATGGGACTGAAGCTTTCTTT.

The DNA of the CDR3 is TGTGCCAGCAGCAGGACAGGGGAGCCAGATACGCAGTATTTT. Translated, it gives CASSRTGEPDTQYF. The V call is TRBV9, the J call TRBJ2-3, with TRBD1 matching over 9 bases. V lost 4 bases to trimming and J lost 4 bases; unmatched junction nucleotides: 4. Germline CDR1 is SGDLS and CDR2 is YYNGEE. This CDR3 is built from 14 residues.

The chain has TRBV5-1 and TRBJ2-3; no reliable D call. This CDR3 contains 14 residues. The V end was cut by 0 bases, the J end by 2 bases, with 7 bases between. CDR1 and CDR2 from the germline V gene are SGHRS and YFSETQ. CDR3 protein: CASSLVTFTDTQYF. CDR3 coding DNA: TGCGCCAGCAGCTTGGTTACCTTCACAGATACGCAGTATTTT.

This clone has a single count. The chain has TRBV11-2 and TRBJ2-5; D is unclear. Germline loops: CDR1 SGHAT, CDR2 FQNNGV. CDR3 length: 13 amino acids. V lost 5 bases to trimming and J lost 4 bases, with 11 bases between them. The CDR3 coding sequence is TGTGCCAGCAGCCCCGGTTCCCGAGAGACCCAGTACTTC. It translates to CASSPGSRETQYF.

This clone was observed once. V and J are TRBV7-9 and TRBJ2-7; D perhaps matches TRBD2 (6 bases). The V gene lost 3 bases and the J gene lost 2 bases, with 11 bases spanning the gap. Germline V gene data show CDR1 as SEHNR and CDR2 as FQNEAQ (reference sequence). CDR3 length: 14 residues. Written as DNA, the CDR3 is TGTGCCAGCAGCTTTGGACGGGGGACCTACGAGCAGTACTTC. As protein: CASSFGRGTYEQYF.

The V gene is TRBV11-2, the J gene TRBJ1-2, with a tentative D call TRBD1 (6 bases). Germline assignment: CDR1 SGHAT and CDR2 FQNNGV. The germline V and J ends were trimmed by 9 bases and 4 bases, with 15 bases remaining between them. The CDR3 extends over 13 amino acids. CDR3 in amino acids: CASSEGDGYGYTF. The CDR3, as DNA: TGTGCCAGTTCCGAGGGGGATGGCTATGGCTACACCTTC.

The chain carries TRBV10-3 and TRBJ2-7; 9 positions agree with TRBD1. The CDR3 has 15 amino acids. Germline V gives CDR1 ENHRY, CDR2 SYGVKD. The V segment lost 4 bases and the J segment 5 bases; nucleotides outside the gene matches: 9. The CDR3 region is CAISVYRDRVNEQYF. In nucleotides, the CDR3 is TGTGCCATCAGTGTATACCGGGACAGGGTAAACGAGCAGTACTTC.